This T cell receptor (beta chain) was profiled in a study of cytomegalovirus exposure and HLA in healthy donors. Notes on the study in general: In an earlier analysis, about 87% or about 30%: the productive usage of most TCR beta V segments. Later on, an analysis showed TCR association rates differing by HLA locus, with DRB1 the most and HLA-C the fewest.

PCR employed 60 Vbeta and 13 Jbeta primers. Clones were read by immunoSEQ multiplex PCR, and TCRdb kept only the in-frame ones, dropping some. The table shows about 84,000 clones, with around 80% occurring only once. This CDR3 has 14 residues. Trimming left V 0 bases short and J 0 bases short, with 6 bases between. Germline V gene data show CDR1 as SGDLS and CDR2 as YYNGEE. Details on this clone: Its antigen is not known.

The sample taken for sequencing was PBMCs. The chain has TRBV9 and TRBJ1-1; D is ambiguous. This TCR came from a male donor in good health and CMV-seropositive. The CDR3 sequence: CASSVGQMNTEAFF. The CDR3 nucleotides read TGTGCCAGCAGCGTAGGGCAGATGAACACTGAAGCTTTCTTT.